Sequencing of this TCR beta chain was carried out in a study of CD8+ T cells in alopecia areata. Study overall: The tofacitinib course ran for 6 to 18 months and was followed by 6 months off drug.

Obtained from alopecia areata patients were lesional scalp punch biopsies along with peripheral blood. RNA extraction and reverse transcription yielded cDNA as sequencing template. Assay used: immunoSEQ multiplex PCR; TCRdb lists only in-frame clones, some missing. The sample contains under 70,000 clones, about 96% of which appear only once. The germline gives CDR1 SEHNR, CDR2 FQNEAQ (reference sequence). The CDR3 spans 14 residues. The germline V and J ends were trimmed by 0 bases and 4 bases, with 9 bases remaining between them. The chain combines TRBV7-9 with TRBJ2-5; D may be TRBD1 or TRBD2 (5 bases each). This TCR derives from a human donor with alopecia areata. The sequenced sample was CD8+ T cells sorted from blood, obtained at week 0. CDR3 protein: CASSLAGPRETQYF. In DNA, the CDR3 is TGTGCCAGCAGCTTAGCGGGACCAAGAGAGACCCAGTACTTC.